The rows below give T cell receptor beta chains drawn from one sample of a study of T cells in Graves' hyperthyroidism and ophthalmopathy. TCRdb redid the calling of the multiplex PCR reads with MiXCR, one entry per CDR3 protein. The sample includes about 300,000 distinct CDR3 sequences, less than 30% of them seen just once. Material for sequencing was blood. These receptors came from a man aged 40-49 years with Graves' hyperthyroidism that later progressed to Graves' ophthalmopathy. Each CDR3 is given with its conserved first and last residue. A D gene is named only where the DNA matches it firmly. Only part of the rows carry a size: once, few, many, or a class if the clone is expanded.

d_call	clone_size	v_call	j_call	cdr3_aa	cdr3_nt
.	many	TRBV7-3	TRBJ2-7	CASSLRGAYEQYF	TGTGCCAGCAGCTTGAGGGGGGCATACGAGCAGTACTTC
TRBD1	.	TRBV27	TRBJ2-7	CASSRTGGLYEQYF	TGTGCCAGCAGTAGGACAGGGGGCCTGTACGAGCAGTACTTC
.	many	TRBV7-6	TRBJ1-1	CASTLLQGNTEAFF	TGTGCCAGCACCCTCCTCCAGGGAAACACTGAAGCTTTCTTT
.	.	TRBV12-3/TRBV12-4	TRBJ1-2	CASSSPGEGLHGYTF	TGTGCCAGCAGTTCCCCCGGCGAGGGGCTGCATGGCTACACCTTC
TRBD1	many	TRBV18	TRBJ2-7	CASSPRDRARYEQYF	TGTGCCAGCTCACCGAGGGACAGGGCGCGCTACGAGCAGTACTTC
.	many	TRBV2	TRBJ2-5	CASSEEGDVETQYF	TGTGCCAGCAGTGAAGAAGGGGACGTAGAGACCCAGTACTTC
TRBD1	.	TRBV20-1	TRBJ1-2	CSASLGQGAPNYGYTF	TGCAGTGCTAGTTTGGGACAGGGGGCCCCTAACTATGGCTACACCTTC
.	many	TRBV5-1	TRBJ2-5	CASSLTPGRETQYF	TGCGCCAGCAGCTTGACACCGGGGCGGGAGACCCAGTACTTC
TRBD1	many	TRBV30	TRBJ2-7	CAWAGQGLYEQYF	TGTGCCTGGGCAGGACAGGGTCTCTACGAGCAGTACTTC
.	many	TRBV19	TRBJ1-1	CASSIKGGATEAFF	TGTGCCAGTAGTATAAAAGGCGGGGCCACTGAAGCTTTCTTT
TRBD2	many	TRBV6-5	TRBJ2-7	CATKQGLAGTYEQYF	TGTGCCACCAAACAGGGACTAGCGGGAACGTACGAGCAGTACTTC
.	.	TRBV2	TRBJ2-7	CASRRGLVREQYF	TGTGCCAGCAGGAGAGGACTGGTACGGGAGCAGTACTTC
TRBD1	many	TRBV4-1	TRBJ2-7	CASSHWTGGIPYEQYF	TGCGCCAGCAGCCACTGGACAGGGGGCATTCCCTACGAGCAGTACTTC
.	many	TRBV2	TRBJ2-7	CASSEAPRSSYEQYF	TGTGCCAGCAGTGAAGCGCCGAGGAGCTCCTACGAGCAGTACTTC
TRBD1	many	TRBV5-1	TRBJ2-2	CASSGTGYGGELFF	TGCGCCAGCAGCGGGACAGGGTATGGCGGGGAGCTGTTTTTT
TRBD1	many	TRBV2	TRBJ1-2	CASRDREESGYTF	TGTGCCAGCAGGGACAGGGAGGAGAGCGGCTACACCTTC
.	.	TRBV2	TRBJ1-3	CASEGFGTGNTIYF	TGTGCCAGCGAGGGATTCGGGACTGGAAACACCATATATTTT
TRBD1	many	TRBV20-1	TRBJ1-2	CSARAGRGLGADGYTF	TGCAGTGCTAGAGCGGGCAGGGGGCTGGGAGCGGATGGCTACACCTTC
.	many	TRBV5-1	TRBJ2-7	CASSFPEAGRYEQYF	TGCGCCAGCAGCTTCCCGGAGGCAGGGAGGTACGAGCAGTACTTC
TRBD2	many	TRBV15	TRBJ2-2	CATSRVPGLAGAGGELFF	TGTGCCACCAGCAGAGTCCCGGGACTAGCGGGAGCCGGCGGGGAGCTGTTTTTT
TRBD1	many	TRBV4-1	TRBJ2-7	CASSQRDSRGATYEQYF	TGCGCCAGCAGCCAAAGGGACAGTCGGGGTGCCACCTACGAGCAGTACTTC
.	.	TRBV7-2	TRBJ1-2	CASSFAPGLGYGYTF	TGTGCCAGCAGCTTCGCCCCGGGACTGGGATATGGCTACACCTTC
.	many	TRBV12-3/TRBV12-4	TRBJ1-1	CASSPRRRDTEAFF	TGTGCCAGCAGTCCCCGACGGAGGGACACTGAAGCTTTCTTT
TRBD1	.	TRBV20-1	TRBJ2-2	CSARPGTVNTGELFF	TGCAGTGCTAGGCCCGGGACAGTTAACACCGGGGAGCTGTTTTTT
.	many	TRBV7-2	TRBJ2-7	CASSKRGSSYEQYF	TGTGCCAGCTCGAAGAGAGGGAGCTCCTACGAGCAGTACTTC
.	.	TRBV12-3/TRBV12-4	TRBJ1-5	CASSLTAWGQPQHF	TGTGCCAGCAGTTTAACAGCGTGGGGTCAGCCCCAGCATTTT
TRBD1	.	TRBV11-2	TRBJ1-1	CASSWDSLAGTEAFF	TGTGCCAGCAGCTGGGACAGCTTAGCGGGCACTGAAGCTTTCTTT
.	many	TRBV24-1	TRBJ2-2	CATPGTEKELFF	TGTGCCACCCCCGGGACCGAAAAAGAGCTGTTTTTT
TRBD1	few	TRBV14	TRBJ1-2	CASSQDMRWQGAVGYTF	TGTGCCAGCAGCCAAGATATGAGGTGGCAGGGGGCGGTTGGCTACACCTTC
TRBD1	many	TRBV11-3	TRBJ2-5	CASSYGQGVTETQYF	TGTGCCAGCAGCTATGGACAGGGTGTTACCGAGACCCAGTACTTC
.	few	TRBV20-1	TRBJ1-5	CSAWAGQGGQPQHF	TGCAGTGCATGGGCGGGGCAGGGAGGTCAGCCCCAGCATTTT
TRBD1	few	TRBV29-1	TRBJ2-2	CSALTGTVNTGELFF	TGCAGCGCCCTTACCGGGACAGTGAACACCGGGGAGCTGTTTTTT
TRBD1	many	TRBV28	TRBJ2-6	CAVTGGVLTGANVLTF	TGTGCCGTCACAGGGGGCGTACTTACTGGGGCCAACGTCCTGACTTTC
.	many	TRBV27	TRBJ2-4	CASSFLLAKNIQYF	TGTGCCAGCAGTTTCCTACTAGCCAAAAACATTCAGTACTTC
.	many	TRBV24-1	TRBJ2-2	CATSDRQTTGELFF	TGTGCCACCAGTGATCGGCAGACTACCGGGGAGCTGTTTTTT
.	.	TRBV28	TRBJ2-7	CASSFNAISYEQYF	TGTGCCAGCAGTTTTAACGCGATCTCCTACGAGCAGTACTTC
TRBD1	.	TRBV6-1	TRBJ2-7	CATHGTGREYEQYF	TGTGCCACCCACGGGACAGGGAGGGAATACGAGCAGTACTTC
TRBD1	many	TRBV7-9	TRBJ2-5	CASSSGTVGETQYF	TGTGCCAGCAGCTCGGGGACAGTGGGAGAGACCCAGTACTTC
.	many	TRBV15	TRBJ2-7	CATSRDQAVVYEQYF	TGTGCCACCAGCAGAGATCAAGCGGTCGTCTACGAGCAGTACTTC
TRBD1	many	TRBV18	TRBJ1-1	CASSPRTGERGAFF	TGTGCCAGCTCACCCCGGACAGGGGAAAGGGGAGCTTTCTTT
TRBD1	once	TRBV6-5	TRBJ1-1	CASSYTGTGYTEAFF	TGTGCCAGCAGTTACACCGGGACAGGGTACACTGAAGCTTTCTTT
TRBD2	many	TRBV14	TRBJ2-7	CASSHPSGSSYEQYF	TGTGCCAGCAGCCACCCTAGCGGTAGCTCCTACGAGCAGTACTTC
.	many	TRBV2	TRBJ2-2	CASKELAQELRMFF	TGTGCCAGCAAGGAGCTGGCCCAGGAGCTTAGGATGTTTTTT
TRBD1	.	TRBV6-1	TRBJ2-7	CASSEAEGDRGTYEQYF	TGTGCCAGCAGTGAAGCCGAGGGGGACAGGGGGACCTACGAGCAGTACTTC
TRBD2	many	TRBV27	TRBJ2-7	CASSLRVRSGRATYEQYF	TGTGCCAGCAGTTTAAGGGTGCGGAGTGGGAGGGCCACCTACGAGCAGTACTTC